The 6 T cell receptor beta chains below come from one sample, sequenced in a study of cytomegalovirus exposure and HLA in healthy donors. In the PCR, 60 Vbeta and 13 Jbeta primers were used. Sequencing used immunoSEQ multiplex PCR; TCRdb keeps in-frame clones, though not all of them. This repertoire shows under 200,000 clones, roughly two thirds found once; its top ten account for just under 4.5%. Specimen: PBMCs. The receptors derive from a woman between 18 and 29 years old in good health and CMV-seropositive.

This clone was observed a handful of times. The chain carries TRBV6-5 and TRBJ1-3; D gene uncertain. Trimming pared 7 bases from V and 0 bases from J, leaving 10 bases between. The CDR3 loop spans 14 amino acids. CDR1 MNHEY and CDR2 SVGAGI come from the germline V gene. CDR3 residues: CASKRGNSGNTIYF. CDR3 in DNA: TGTGCCAGCAAGCGCGGCAACTCTGGAAACACCATATATTTT.

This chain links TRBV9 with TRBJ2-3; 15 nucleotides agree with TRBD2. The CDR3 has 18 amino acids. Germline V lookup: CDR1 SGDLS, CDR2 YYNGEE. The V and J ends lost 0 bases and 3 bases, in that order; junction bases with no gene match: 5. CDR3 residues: CASSVEGLAGGGTDTQYF. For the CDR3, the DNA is TGTGCCAGCAGCGTAGAGGGACTAGCGGGAGGAGGGACAGATACGCAGTATTTT. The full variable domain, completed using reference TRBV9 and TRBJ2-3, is DSGVTQTPKHLITATGQRVTLRCSPRSGDLSVYWYQQSLDQGLQFLIQYYNGEERAKGNILERFSAQQFPDLHSELNLSSLELGDSALYFCASSVEGLAGGGTDTQYFGPGTRLTVL.

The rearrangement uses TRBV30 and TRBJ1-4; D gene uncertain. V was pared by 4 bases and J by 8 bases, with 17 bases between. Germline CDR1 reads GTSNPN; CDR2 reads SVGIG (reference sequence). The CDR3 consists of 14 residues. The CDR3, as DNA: TGTGCCTGGAAGGCAGCTCTGTCGGGGGAAAAACTGTTTTTT. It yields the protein CAWKAALSGEKLFF. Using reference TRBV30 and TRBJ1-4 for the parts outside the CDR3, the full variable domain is SQTIHQWPATLVQPVGSPLSLECTVEGTSNPNLYWYRQAAGRGLQLLFYSVGIGQISSEVPQNLSASRPQDRQFILSSKKLLLSDSGFYLCAWKAALSGEKLFFGSGTQLSVL.

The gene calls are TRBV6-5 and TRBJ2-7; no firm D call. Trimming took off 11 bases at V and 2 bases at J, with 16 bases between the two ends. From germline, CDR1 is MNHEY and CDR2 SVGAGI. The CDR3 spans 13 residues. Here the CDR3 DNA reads TGTGCCGTCCTAAGTGAGTTTACCTACGAGCAGTACTTC. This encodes CAVLSEFTYEQYF.

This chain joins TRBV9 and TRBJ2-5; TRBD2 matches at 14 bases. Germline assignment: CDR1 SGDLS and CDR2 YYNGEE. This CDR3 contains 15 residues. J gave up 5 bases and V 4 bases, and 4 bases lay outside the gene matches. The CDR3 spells CASSLTSGGAETQYF. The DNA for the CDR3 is TGTGCCAGCAGCTTGACTAGCGGGGGGGCTGAGACCCAGTACTTC.

This CDR3 reads CASLRQELNTEAFF. Written as DNA, the CDR3 is TGTGCCAGCCTCAGACAGGAGCTGAACACTGAAGCTTTCTTT. The chain has TRBV7-9 and TRBJ1-1; TRBD1 is a possible D gene (6 bases). The CDR3 has 14 residues. V lost 8 bases and J 0 bases, leaving 13 bases between the germline ends. CDR1 SEHNR and CDR2 FQNEAQ come from the germline V gene (reference sequence).